The 2 T cell receptor beta chains reported below all come from one sample, sequenced in a study of T cell changes during pregnancy in multiple sclerosis. Data came from immunoSEQ multiplex PCR; TCRdb stores just in-frame clones and leaves some out. The profile covers more than 30,000 clones, with over 80% appearing a single time and roughly 0.38% taken by the ten largest. The sequenced sample was CD4+ T cells from peripheral blood mononuclear cells, obtained in the third trimester of pregnancy. These receptors came from a female donor in good health, enrolled as a control in a pregnancy study.

The V and J genes are TRBV5-6 and TRBJ2-5, with 7 bases fitting TRBD1. The CDR3 has 15 residues. Germline CDR1 and CDR2: SGHDT and YYEEEE. Trimming took 4 bases from V and 7 from J; bases not matched to a gene: 13. CDR3 sequence reads: CASSAAGTAVRTQYF. CDR3 in DNA: TGTGCCAGCAGCGCCGCCGGGACAGCTGTTCGGACCCAGTACTTC.

The chain is built from TRBV2 and TRBJ2-7; 10 nucleotides match TRBD1. J gave up 1 base and V 3 bases, and 6 bases lay outside the gene matches. The CDR3 is 16 amino acids. The germline V gene has CDR1 SNHLY and CDR2 FYNNEI. CDR3 bases: TGTGCCAGCAGTGACCCGGGACAGGGGTCTTCCTACGAGCAGTACTTC. Translated: CASSDPGQGSSYEQYF.